This T cell receptor beta chain was recovered during a study of identical twins. Whole-study results and caveats: One should note that invariant MAIT and iNKT cells could partly confound zero-insertion analyses. Cord blood beta clonotypes that were abundant carried fewer insertions, and memory repertoires showed no such trend.

Worth noting for this clonotype: As yet, its antigen is unknown.

The germline V gene has CDR1 SNHLY and CDR2 FYNNEI. The V end was cut by 6 bases, the J end by 1 base, with 10 bases between. The CDR3 is 14 residues long. Unique molecular identifiers were in the cDNA, with template-switch universal primer binding. TCRdb recomputed calls from the 5' RACE reads with MiXCR, one row per CDR3 protein. This sample has 400,000 to 550,000 distinct CDR3 sequences; approximately 15% occur once, and the top ten carry approximately 0.98%. These sequences were also reported in another study, on yellow fever vaccine responses in identical twins.

This TCR came from a woman between 18 and 29 years old in good health. Sequences were obtained from CD4+ T cells sorted from blood. This rearrangement joins TRBV2 to TRBJ2-4; D is unresolved. CDR3 amino acids: CASRTDAAKNIQYF. The CDR3 nucleotides are TGTGCCAGCAGAACCGACGCCGCCAAAAACATTCAGTACTTC.